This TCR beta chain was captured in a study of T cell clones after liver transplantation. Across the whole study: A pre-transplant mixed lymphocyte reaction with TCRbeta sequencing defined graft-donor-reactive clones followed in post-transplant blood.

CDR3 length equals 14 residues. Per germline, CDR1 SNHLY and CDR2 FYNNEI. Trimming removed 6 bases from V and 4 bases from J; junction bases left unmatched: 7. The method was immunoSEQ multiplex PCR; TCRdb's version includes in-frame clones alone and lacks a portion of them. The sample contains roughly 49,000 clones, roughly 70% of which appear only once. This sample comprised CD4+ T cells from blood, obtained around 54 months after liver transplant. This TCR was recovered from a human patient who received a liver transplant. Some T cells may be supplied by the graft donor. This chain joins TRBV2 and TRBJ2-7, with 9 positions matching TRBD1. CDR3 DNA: TGTGCCAGCAGCCTACAGGGGGCAAAATACGAGCAGTACTTC. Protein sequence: CASSLQGAKYEQYF.